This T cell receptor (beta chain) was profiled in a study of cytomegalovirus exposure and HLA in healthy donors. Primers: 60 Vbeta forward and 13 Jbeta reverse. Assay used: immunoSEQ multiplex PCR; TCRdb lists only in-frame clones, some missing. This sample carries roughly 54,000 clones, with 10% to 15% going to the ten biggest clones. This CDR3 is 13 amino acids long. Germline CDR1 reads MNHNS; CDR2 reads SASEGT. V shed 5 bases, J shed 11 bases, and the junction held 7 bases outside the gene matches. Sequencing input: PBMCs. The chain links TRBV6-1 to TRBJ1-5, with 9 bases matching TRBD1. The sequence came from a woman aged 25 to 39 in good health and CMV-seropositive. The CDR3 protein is CASSPGTGTAQHF. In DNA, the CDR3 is TGTGCCAGCAGTCCCGGGACAGGGACGGCCCAGCATTTT.